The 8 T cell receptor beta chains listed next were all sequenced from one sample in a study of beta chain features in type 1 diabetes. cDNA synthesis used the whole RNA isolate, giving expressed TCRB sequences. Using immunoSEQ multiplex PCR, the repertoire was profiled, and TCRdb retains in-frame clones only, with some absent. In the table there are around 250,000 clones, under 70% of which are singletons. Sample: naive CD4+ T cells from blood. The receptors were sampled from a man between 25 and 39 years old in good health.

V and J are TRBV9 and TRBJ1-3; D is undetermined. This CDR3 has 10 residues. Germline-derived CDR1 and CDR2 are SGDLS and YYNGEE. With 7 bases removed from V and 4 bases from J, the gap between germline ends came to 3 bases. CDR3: CASGGNTIYF. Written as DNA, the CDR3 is TGTGCCAGCGGAGGAAACACCATATATTTT.

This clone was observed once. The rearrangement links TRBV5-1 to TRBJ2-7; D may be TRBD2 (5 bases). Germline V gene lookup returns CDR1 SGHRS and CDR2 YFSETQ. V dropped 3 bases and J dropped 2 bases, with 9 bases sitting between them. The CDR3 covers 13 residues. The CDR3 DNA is TGCGCCAGCAGCTACGACGGGACCTACGAGCAGTACTTC. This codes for CASSYDGTYEQYF.

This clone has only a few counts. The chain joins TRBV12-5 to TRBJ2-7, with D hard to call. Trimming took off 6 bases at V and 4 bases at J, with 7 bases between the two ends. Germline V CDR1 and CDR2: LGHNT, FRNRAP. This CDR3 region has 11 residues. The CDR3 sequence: CASGQNYEQYF. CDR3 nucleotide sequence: TGTGCTAGTGGCCAGAATTACGAGCAGTACTTC.

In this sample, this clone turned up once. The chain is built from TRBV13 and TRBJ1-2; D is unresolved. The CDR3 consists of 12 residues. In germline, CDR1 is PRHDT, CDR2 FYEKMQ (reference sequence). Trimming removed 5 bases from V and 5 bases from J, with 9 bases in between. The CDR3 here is CASSERGYGYTF. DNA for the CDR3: TGTGCCAGCAGCGAACGGGGATATGGCTACACCTTC. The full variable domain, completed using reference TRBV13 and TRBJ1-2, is AAGVIQSPRHLIKEKRETATLKCYPIPRHDTVYWYQQGPGQDPQFLISFYEKMQSDKGSIPDRFSAQQFSDYHSELNMSSLELGDSALYFCASSERGYGYTFGSGTRLTVV.

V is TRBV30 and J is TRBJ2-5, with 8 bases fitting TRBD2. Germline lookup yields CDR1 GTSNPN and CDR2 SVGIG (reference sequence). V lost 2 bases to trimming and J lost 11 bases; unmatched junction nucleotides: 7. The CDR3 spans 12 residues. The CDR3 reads CAWSTGGPHQYF. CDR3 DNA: TGTGCCTGGAGTACGGGAGGGCCGCATCAGTACTTC.

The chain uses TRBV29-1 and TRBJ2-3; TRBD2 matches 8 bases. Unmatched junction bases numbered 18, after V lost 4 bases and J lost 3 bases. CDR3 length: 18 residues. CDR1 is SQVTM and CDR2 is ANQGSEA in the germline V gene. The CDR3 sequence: CSVARREGLAKPTDTQYF. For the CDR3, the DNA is TGCAGCGTTGCGCGCCGGGAGGGCTTAGCCAAGCCTACAGATACGCAGTATTTT.

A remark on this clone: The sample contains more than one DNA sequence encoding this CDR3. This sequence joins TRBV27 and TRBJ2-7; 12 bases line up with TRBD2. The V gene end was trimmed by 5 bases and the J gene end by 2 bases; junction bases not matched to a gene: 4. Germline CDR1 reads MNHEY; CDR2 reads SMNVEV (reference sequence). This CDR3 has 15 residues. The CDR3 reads CASSLRLAGAYEQYF. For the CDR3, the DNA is TGTGCCAGCAGTCTTCGACTAGCGGGAGCCTACGAGCAGTACTTC.

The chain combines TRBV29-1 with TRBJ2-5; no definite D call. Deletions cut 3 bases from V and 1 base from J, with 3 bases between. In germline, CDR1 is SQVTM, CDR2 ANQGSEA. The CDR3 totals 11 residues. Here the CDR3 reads CSVDSQETQYF. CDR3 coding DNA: TGCAGCGTTGACAGCCAAGAGACCCAGTACTTC.